These T cell receptor beta chains were read from a single sample in a study of cytomegalovirus exposure and HLA in healthy donors. Method: immunoSEQ multiplex PCR; TCRdb's copy keeps in-frame clones and lacks some. The profile shows roughly 120,000 clones, about nine tenths of them singletons. Sample: PBMCs. The receptors come from a man aged 18-30 years in good health and CMV-seropositive. The CDR3 runs from the conserved cysteine through the conserved F or W. A D gene is named only where the DNA matches it firmly. Clone sizes are given selectively: once, few, many, or a class where the clone is expanded.

v_call	d_call	clone_size	j_call	cdr3_aa	cdr3_nt
TRBV5-1	TRBD1	NA	TRBJ1-4	CASSLGGTAEEKLFF	TGCGCCAGCAGCTTGGGGGGGACAGCAGAAGAAAAACTGTTTTTT
TRBV6-9	NA	NA	TRBJ1-1	CASSYNEDTEAFF	TGTGCCAGCAGTTACAACGAGGACACTGAAGCTTTCTTT
TRBV7-9	NA	NA	TRBJ1-2	CASSIQGSPNYGYTF	TGTGCCAGCAGCATTCAGGGGTCCCCGAACTATGGCTACACCTTC
TRBV7-2	TRBD1	NA	TRBJ1-6	CASSENRGSPLHF	TGTGCCAGCAGCGAGAACAGGGGCTCACCCCTCCACTTT
TRBV5-1	NA	NA	TRBJ1-3	CASSLASSGNTIYF	TGCGCCAGCAGCTTGGCCAGCTCTGGAAACACCATATATTTT
TRBV7-9	TRBD2	NA	TRBJ2-2	CASSGGVNTGELFF	TGTGCCAGCAGCGGGGGGGTGAACACCGGGGAGCTGTTTTTT
TRBV13	NA	NA	TRBJ1-6	CASSLQSRPRNSPLHF	TGTGCCAGCAGCTTACAGAGCCGTCCGAGGAATTCACCCCTCCACTTT
TRBV19	TRBD1	NA	TRBJ1-1	CATKGQGTTEAFF	TGTGCCACCAAGGGACAGGGGACGACTGAAGCTTTCTTT
TRBV4-1	TRBD1	NA	TRBJ1-6	CASSHESGTGNSPLHF	TGCGCCAGCAGCCATGAATCCGGGACAGGGAATTCACCCCTCCACTTT
TRBV6-5	NA	once	TRBJ1-2	CASSYVQGVSGYTF	TGTGCCAGCAGTTACGTACAGGGAGTTAGTGGCTACACCTTC
TRBV19	NA	NA	TRBJ2-7	CASSIGHPTYEQYF	TGTGCCAGTAGTATAGGACACCCTACCTACGAGCAGTACTTC
TRBV27	NA	NA	TRBJ2-1	CASSFSYFRQPRIASAANEQFF	TGTGCCAGCAGTTTCTCCTATTTTCGACAGCCCAGAATCGCTAGCGCGGCCAATGAGCAGTTCTTC
TRBV6-6	TRBD1	NA	TRBJ2-7	CASSYSYRDRGNEQYF	TGTGCCAGCAGTTACTCATACCGGGACAGGGGAAACGAGCAGTACTTC
TRBV5-6	NA	NA	TRBJ1-1	CASSPPPSRAMNTEAFF	TGTGCCAGCAGCCCCCCCCCGAGCAGGGCGATGAACACTGAAGCTTTCTTT
TRBV7-9	NA	NA	TRBJ1-1	CASSLSQGSTEAFF	TGTGCCAGCAGCTTAAGTCAGGGGAGCACTGAAGCTTTCTTT
TRBV5-1	TRBD1	NA	TRBJ2-7	CASSLYGQGYEQYF	TGCGCCAGCAGCTTGTATGGACAGGGCTACGAGCAGTACTTC
TRBV11-2	TRBD1	NA	TRBJ1-5	CASSLGQGIGNQPQHF	TGTGCCAGCAGCTTGGGACAGGGGATTGGCAATCAGCCCCAGCATTTT
TRBV5-1	TRBD1	NA	TRBJ1-1	CASSSQGGTEAFF	TGCGCCAGCAGCTCACAGGGGGGCACTGAAGCTTTCTTT
TRBV11-2	TRBD2	NA	TRBJ2-5	CASSLGLTSGGQETQYF	TGTGCCAGCAGCTTAGGATTGACTAGCGGGGGACAAGAGACCCAGTACTTC
TRBV7-6	TRBD1	NA	TRBJ2-1	CASSSVDRADNEQFF	TGTGCCAGCAGCTCCGTCGACAGGGCAGACAATGAGCAGTTCTTC
TRBV5-5	TRBD2	NA	TRBJ2-5	CASSLTTSGVRETQYF	TGTGCCAGCAGCTTGACGACTAGCGGGGTCCGGGAGACCCAGTACTTC
TRBV11-2	NA	NA	TRBJ2-2	CASSPLGQSPTGELFF	TGTGCCAGCAGTCCTCTGGGCCAATCCCCCACCGGGGAGCTGTTTTTT
TRBV6-6	NA	NA	TRBJ1-6	CASSPSSGVNSPLHF	TGTGCCAGCAGTCCCTCATCAGGGGTTAATTCACCCCTCCACTTT
TRBV20-1	NA	NA	TRBJ1-2	CSASIMGYTF	TGCAGTGCTAGTATTATGGGCTACACCTTC
TRBV7-9	TRBD1	few	TRBJ1-5	CASSSGQDNQPQHF	TGTGCCAGCAGCTCGGGACAGGACAATCAGCCCCAGCATTTT
TRBV7-6	NA	NA	TRBJ2-7	CASSAVLGGEQYF	TGTGCCAGCAGCGCGGTACTAGGCGGCGAGCAGTACTTC
TRBV9	TRBD2	NA	TRBJ2-1	CASSVEGRGGRNEQFF	TGTGCCAGCAGCGTAGAAGGGCGGGGGGGCCGCAATGAGCAGTTCTTC
TRBV5-4	NA	NA	TRBJ2-5	CASSESSGIRETQYF	TGTGCCAGCAGCGAGAGTTCGGGGATCCGAGAGACCCAGTACTTC
TRBV6-1	TRBD2	NA	TRBJ2-5	CASSETLAGGLETQYF	TGTGCCAGCAGTGAGACCCTAGCGGGGGGCCTGGAGACCCAGTACTTC
TRBV11-2	NA	NA	TRBJ1-1	CASSTYRPRGREMNTEAFF	TGTGCCAGCAGCACTTACCGCCCAAGGGGGAGGGAGATGAACACTGAAGCTTTCTTT
TRBV7-2	TRBD1	NA	TRBJ1-2	CASSWTGGYGYTF	TGTGCCAGCAGCTGGACAGGGGGCTATGGCTACACCTTC
TRBV27	NA	NA	TRBJ2-5	CASRAGGTQYF	TGTGCCAGCCGTGCCGGTGGGACCCAGTACTTC
TRBV6-5	NA	NA	TRBJ2-5	CASGRTFSYQETQYF	TGTGCCAGCGGGCGCACCTTCTCGTACCAAGAGACCCAGTACTTC
TRBV20-1	NA	NA	TRBJ1-3	CSWSSGNTIYF	TGCAGTTGGAGCTCTGGAAACACCATATATTTT
TRBV29-1	TRBD2	NA	TRBJ2-1	CSVKSVAGGPQGSYNEQFF	TGCAGCGTTAAGTCAGTGGCGGGGGGCCCCCAGGGGTCCTACAATGAGCAGTTCTTC
TRBV5-6	TRBD1	NA	TRBJ2-7	CASIDAGTGAGEQYF	TGTGCCAGCATCGACGCCGGGACAGGGGCGGGCGAGCAGTACTTC
TRBV12-5	NA	NA	TRBJ1-1	CASAPGATEAFF	TGTGCTTCGGCTCCGGGTGCCACTGAAGCTTTCTTT
TRBV5-1	NA	NA	TRBJ2-3	CASRNGQSTDTQYF	TGCGCCAGCAGGAATGGACAGTCCACAGATACGCAGTATTTT
TRBV2	NA	once	TRBJ1-1	CASSYTMNTEAFF	TGTGCCAGCTCTTACACGATGAACACTGAAGCTTTCTTT
TRBV19	NA	NA	TRBJ1-3	CASSPYRSSGNTIYF	TGTGCCAGTAGTCCCTACAGAAGCTCTGGAAACACCATATATTTT
TRBV19	NA	NA	TRBJ2-2	CASSNYRELAGELFF	TGTGCCAGTAGTAACTACAGGGAATTGGCCGGGGAGCTGTTTTTT
TRBV7-9	TRBD1	NA	TRBJ1-4	CASSLGANGQGGEKLFF	TGTGCCAGCAGCTTAGGCGCGAACGGACAGGGCGGTGAAAAACTGTTTTTT
TRBV7-2	NA	NA	TRBJ1-2	CASSLPVGAGFTYGYTF	TGTGCCAGCAGCCTCCCGGTAGGGGCGGGGTTCACCTATGGCTACACCTTC
TRBV2	TRBD2	NA	TRBJ2-7	CASSDRAGGKEQYF	TGTGCCAGCAGTGATAGAGCGGGGGGAAAAGAGCAGTACTTC
TRBV4-2	TRBD2	NA	TRBJ2-3	CASSAGGAGTDTQYF	TGTGCCAGCAGCGCCGGGGGGGCCGGGACAGATACGCAGTATTTT
TRBV6-5	NA	NA	TRBJ2-1	CASSYGESYNEQFF	TGTGCCAGCAGTTATGGGGAGTCCTACAATGAGCAGTTCTTC
TRBV6-4	NA	once	TRBJ1-2	CASGTSYGGLRGYTF	TGTGCCAGCGGAACGTCCTACGGGGGTCTACGTGGCTACACCTTC
TRBV11-2	TRBD2	NA	TRBJ2-7	CASSPQTSGYEQYF	TGTGCCAGCAGCCCACAGACTAGCGGCTACGAGCAGTACTTC
TRBV10-3	NA	NA	TRBJ2-5	CAISGQSQETQYF	TGTGCCATCAGCGGACAGTCACAAGAGACCCAGTACTTC
TRBV11-2	NA	NA	TRBJ2-1	CASKLSGQFNEQFF	TGTGCCAGCAAACTCTCGGGACAATTTAATGAGCAGTTCTTC
TRBV5-5	TRBD1	NA	TRBJ1-5	CASSSLGRGMEPQHF	TGTGCCAGCAGCTCGCTAGGCAGGGGGATGGAGCCCCAGCATTTT
TRBV6-6	NA	NA	TRBJ1-2	CASSLDTYGYTF	TGTGCCAGCAGTTTAGACACTTATGGCTACACCTTC
TRBV11-2	TRBD1	NA	TRBJ1-3	CASSWTGGTGNTIYF	TGTGCCAGCAGCTGGACAGGGGGTACTGGAAACACCATATATTTT
TRBV5-4	NA	NA	TRBJ2-1	CASSPWGGEGNEQFF	TGTGCCAGCAGCCCCTGGGGGGGCGAAGGCAATGAGCAGTTCTTC
TRBV6-5	NA	NA	TRBJ2-2	CASGVRRDGELFF	TGTGCCAGCGGGGTCCGACGGGACGGGGAGCTGTTTTTT
TRBV30	NA	NA	TRBJ1-6	CAWKRQVNSPLHF	TGTGCCTGGAAGCGGCAGGTCAATTCACCCCTCCACTTT
TRBV7-9	NA	NA	TRBJ2-1	CASSHLLTPPGNEQFF	TGTGCCAGCAGTCACCTATTGACACCCCCCGGCAATGAGCAGTTCTTC
TRBV10-3	NA	once	TRBJ2-7	CAIRADKVRYEQYF	TGTGCCATCAGGGCGGACAAGGTACGATACGAGCAGTACTTC
TRBV6-6	NA	NA	TRBJ1-2	CASEGRILANYGYTF	TGTGCCAGCGAGGGCAGAATCCTAGCTAACTATGGCTACACCTTC
TRBV27	TRBD2	once	TRBJ2-5	CASSPAGLAGGQTQYF	TGTGCCAGCAGCCCGGCGGGACTAGCGGGGGGCCAGACCCAGTACTTC